This T cell receptor beta chain is drawn from a study of T-cell memory formation after mild COVID-19. Study-level information: TCR clusters largely stayed donor specific.

Overall study results and limits: CM and EM subsets held most contracting CD4+ clones; EMRA held CD8+ ones. CD4/CD8 balance characterized clones contracting day 15 to 85, and CD4+ skew characterized later expanders.

As for this clonotype: Its antigen remains unknown.

Germline-derived CDR1 and CDR2 are KGHDR and SFDVKD. V gave up 4 bases and J gave up 6 bases; unmatched junction bases: 6. The length of the CDR3 is 15 residues. TCRdb re-analysed the 5' RACE reads in MiXCR, keeping a single row per CDR3 protein. The data contain 300,000 to 400,000 distinct CDR3 sequences, around 30% of them seen just once; the ten biggest clones take up roughly 12%. The chain is built from TRBV24-1 and TRBJ2-3; TRBD1 agrees at 10 bases. Sequences were obtained from PBMCs or a T cell subset sorted from them (not recorded which). The sequence derives from an adult woman who had mild COVID-19 (a few samples of this study predate the infection). Cell type and time point are not known. CDR3 loop: CATSDSGTGADTQYF. Here the CDR3 DNA reads TGTGCCACCAGTGACTCCGGGACAGGGGCCGATACGCAGTATTTT.